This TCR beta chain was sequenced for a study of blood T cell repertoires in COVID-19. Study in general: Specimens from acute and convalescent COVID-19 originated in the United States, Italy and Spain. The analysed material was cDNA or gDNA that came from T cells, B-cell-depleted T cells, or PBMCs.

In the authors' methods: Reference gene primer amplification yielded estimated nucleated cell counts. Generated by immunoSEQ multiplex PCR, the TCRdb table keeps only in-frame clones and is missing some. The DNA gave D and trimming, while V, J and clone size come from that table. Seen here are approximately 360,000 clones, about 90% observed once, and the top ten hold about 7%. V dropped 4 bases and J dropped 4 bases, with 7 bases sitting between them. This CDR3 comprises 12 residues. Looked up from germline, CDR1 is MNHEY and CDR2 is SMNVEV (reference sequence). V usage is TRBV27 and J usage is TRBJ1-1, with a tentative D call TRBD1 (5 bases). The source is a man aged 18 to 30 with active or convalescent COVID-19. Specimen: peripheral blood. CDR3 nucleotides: TGTGCCAGCAGTTGGAGGGGCACTGAAGCTTTCTTT. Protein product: CASSWRGTEAFF.